This note documents a single T cell receptor (beta chain) sequence. Germline CDR1 and CDR2: SEHNR and FQNEAQ (reference sequence). The CDR3 spans 19 residues. The V segment lost 4 bases and the J segment 2 bases; nucleotides outside the gene matches: 14. Per the authors' pipeline: Estimated nucleated cell counts came from reference gene primer amplification. The method was immunoSEQ multiplex PCR; TCRdb's version includes in-frame clones alone and lacks a portion of them. Clonal size and the V and J genes are those of that table, whereas D and trimming came from the DNA. The sample gives 90,000 to 110,000 clones, about 86% of which show up once; around two fifths is in the top ten. The sample belongs to a study of blood T cell repertoires in COVID-19. The overall study: Samples of COVID-19 (acute and convalescent) were obtained from the United States, Italy and Spain. From T cells, B-cell-depleted T cells, or PBMCs came the material, which was cDNA or gDNA.

The specimen was peripheral blood. The chain joins TRBV7-9 to TRBJ2-2, with 9 bases fitting TRBD2. This clonotype was obtained from a man of 80 years or more with acute or convalescent COVID-19. The CDR3, as DNA: TGTGCCAGCAGCTCATTACCCCTTGCTAGCGGGATAAACACCGGGGAGCTGTTTTTT. As protein: CASSSLPLASGINTGELFF.